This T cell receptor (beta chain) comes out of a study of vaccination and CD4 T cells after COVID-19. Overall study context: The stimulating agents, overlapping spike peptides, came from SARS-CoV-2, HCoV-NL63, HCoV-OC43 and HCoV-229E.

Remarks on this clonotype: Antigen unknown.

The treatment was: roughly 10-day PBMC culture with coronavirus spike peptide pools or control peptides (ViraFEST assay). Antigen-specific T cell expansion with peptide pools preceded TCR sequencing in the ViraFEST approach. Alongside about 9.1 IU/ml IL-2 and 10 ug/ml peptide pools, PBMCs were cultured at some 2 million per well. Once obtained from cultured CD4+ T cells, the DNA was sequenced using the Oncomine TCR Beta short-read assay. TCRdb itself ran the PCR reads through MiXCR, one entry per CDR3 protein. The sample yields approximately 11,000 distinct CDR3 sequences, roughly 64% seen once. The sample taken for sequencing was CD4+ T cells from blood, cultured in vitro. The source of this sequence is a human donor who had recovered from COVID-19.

The CDR3 here is CASSWGADTEAFF. CDR3 bases: TGTGCCAGCTCGTGGGGGGCAGACACTGAAGCTTTCTTT. The rearrangement links TRBV6-1 to TRBJ1-1, with D maybe TRBD1 (6 bases). This CDR3 is 13 amino acids long. Germline assignment: CDR1 MNHNS and CDR2 SASEGT. Between the trimmed V and J ends, which lost 8 bases and 3 bases, there was a span of 13 bases.